This passage covers 22 T cell receptor beta chains from one sample sequenced in a study of blood T cell repertoires in COVID-19. Produced via immunoSEQ multiplex PCR; TCRdb's table is partial and in-frame only. In the table there are about 210,000 clones, 82% of which are singletons. What was sequenced was peripheral blood. The receptors here all came from a woman in her thirties or forties with acute or convalescent COVID-19.

The rearrangement joins TRBV4-1 to TRBJ1-4; possibly TRBD1 for D (6 bases). Germline CDR1 is MGHRA and CDR2 is YSYEKL. The CDR3 is 17 residues long. Trimming stripped 4 bases from V and 4 bases from J, with 19 bases between. This chain's CDR3 is CASSRSSRDTGNEKLFF. The CDR3 DNA reads TGCGCCAGCAGCCGTTCTAGCCGGGACACGGGTAATGAAAAACTGTTTTTT.

The chain recombines TRBV6-2 or TRBV6-3 with TRBJ2-1; TRBD2 matches at 10 bases. The CDR3 sequence is 19 residues long. V lost 3 bases to trimming and J lost 7 bases; unmatched junction nucleotides: 18. Germline V gives CDR1 MNHEY, CDR2 SVGEGT. The CDR3 nucleotides are TGTGCCAGCAGTTATGGGGGTCGTCTAGCGGGAGCGATTTCAAATGAGCAGTTCTTC. It translates to CASSYGGRLAGAISNEQFF.

The chain recombines TRBV30 with TRBJ1-1; 7 bases line up with TRBD1. V shed 4 bases and J 0 bases; nucleotides not matched to a gene: 5. Germline values: CDR1 GTSNPN, CDR2 SVGIG (reference sequence). CDR3 length: 14 amino acids. CDR3 sequence reads: CAWTPDRLNTEAFF. In nucleotides, the CDR3 is TGTGCCTGGACTCCGGACAGGCTGAACACTGAAGCTTTCTTT.

CDR3 sequence: CASSSQGSTEAFF. In DNA form, the CDR3 reads TGTGCCAGCAGTTCCCAGGGGAGCACTGAAGCTTTCTTT. The chain combines TRBV27 with TRBJ1-1, with D possibly matching TRBD1 (6 bases). This CDR3 is built from 13 residues. Germline V CDR1 and CDR2: MNHEY, SMNVEV (reference sequence). V was pared by 4 bases and J by 4 bases, with 10 bases between.

V gene TRBV5-1 combines with J gene TRBJ2-7; maybe TRBD1 (7 bases). There are 14 residues in the CDR3. Trimming left V 0 bases short and J 5 bases short, with 12 bases between. Germline V lookup: CDR1 SGHRS, CDR2 YFSETQ. The CDR3 reads CASSLGRGRNEQYF. CDR3 coding DNA: TGCGCCAGCAGCTTGGGGAGGGGGCGAAACGAGCAGTACTTC.

The chain carries TRBV6-2 or TRBV6-3 and TRBJ2-1, with 12 positions matching TRBD2. Unmatched junction bases numbered 5, after V lost 2 bases and J lost 9 bases. The CDR3 consists of 15 residues. Germline lookup yields CDR1 MNHEY and CDR2 SVGEGT. The CDR3 DNA reads as TGTGCCAGCAGTTACAGACTAGCGGGAGAGGGTGAGCAGTTCTTC. This codes for CASSYRLAGEGEQFF.

The chain carries TRBV7-8 and TRBJ1-3, with D unresolved. This CDR3 has 13 residues. With 5 bases removed from V and 6 bases from J, the gap between germline ends came to 11 bases. The germline V gene has CDR1 SGHVS and CDR2 FQNEAQ. The CDR3 here is CASSRGEQNTIYF. CDR3 nucleotides: TGTGCCAGCAGCCGCGGGGAGCAAAACACCATATATTTT.

This chain uses TRBV7-3 with TRBJ1-6, with 8 bases identical to TRBD1. CDR3 size: 13 residues. V was clipped by 4 bases and J by 13 bases; unmatched bases: 6. Germline-derived CDR1 and CDR2 are SGHTA and FQGTGA. The CDR3, as DNA: TGTGCCAGCAGCTCGCGACAGGGGACGCCCCTCCACTTT. Translated, it gives CASSSRQGTPLHF. Full variable domain (outside the CDR3, taken from reference TRBV7-3 and TRBJ1-6): GAGVSQTPSNKVTEKGKYVELRCDPISGHTALYWYRQSLGQGPEFLIYFQGTGAADDSGLPNDRFFAVRPEGSVSTLKIQRTERGDSAVYLCASSSRQGTPLHFGNGTRLTVT.

The chain couples TRBV5-1 to TRBJ2-1; weak D call: TRBD1 (5 bases). Germline V gene sequence: CDR1 SGHRS, CDR2 YFSETQ. The CDR3 loop spans 13 amino acids. Trimming removed 6 bases from V and 0 bases from J, with 7 bases in between. The CDR3 coding sequence is TGCGCCAGCAAACAGGACTCCTACAATGAGCAGTTCTTC. It codes for CASKQDSYNEQFF.

The genes are TRBV7-2 and TRBJ2-1; TRBD1 agrees at 8 bases. The CDR3 extends over 15 amino acids. V trimming: 1 base; J trimming: 6 bases; junction bases outside the gene matches: 5. Germline values: CDR1 SGHTA, CDR2 FQGNSA. CDR3 sequence reads: CASSLVWTGTNEQFF. The CDR3 DNA reads as TGTGCCAGCAGCTTAGTCTGGACAGGGACCAATGAGCAGTTCTTC.

The chain uses TRBV11-2 and TRBJ1-1; 9 nucleotides line up with TRBD1. The CDR3 contains 15 residues. CDR1 is SGHAT, CDR2 FQNNGV, per germline. V trimming: 3 bases; J trimming: 2 bases; junction bases outside the gene matches: 4. DNA for the CDR3: TGTGCCAGCAGCTTTTGGACAGGGGCAAACACTGAAGCTTTCTTT. Its translation: CASSFWTGANTEAFF. The full variable domain, with the rest looked up from reference TRBV11-2 and TRBJ1-1, is EAGVAQSPRYKIIEKRQSVAFWCNPISGHATLYWYQQILGQGPKLLIQFQNNGVVDDSQLPKDRFSAERLKGVDSTLKIQPAKLEDSAVYLCASSFWTGANTEAFFGQGTRLTVV.

The gene calls are TRBV30 and TRBJ2-3; D may be TRBD2 (5 bases). V was cut by 3 bases and J by 3 bases, with 7 bases left in between. Germline V gene data show CDR1 as GTSNPN and CDR2 as SVGIG (reference sequence). The CDR3 runs to 12 residues. The CDR3 protein is CAWRRATDTQYF. The DNA for the CDR3 is TGTGCCTGGAGGAGGGCGACAGATACGCAGTATTTT.

This clone was detected only a few times. The chain is built from TRBV24-1 and TRBJ2-1; 8 nucleotides agree with TRBD2. V dropped 4 bases and J dropped 9; count of bases not matched to a gene: 10. This CDR3 has 15 amino acids. Germline loops: CDR1 KGHDR, CDR2 SFDVKD. The CDR3 protein is CATSDRGLAPGEQFF. Here the CDR3 DNA reads TGTGCCACCAGTGACCGAGGACTAGCACCGGGTGAGCAGTTCTTC.

The chain couples TRBV24-1 to TRBJ2-3, with D tentatively TRBD1 (6 bases). Germline assignment: CDR1 KGHDR and CDR2 SFDVKD. V lost 3 bases and J lost 3, with 15 bases in between. The CDR3 has 16 amino acids. The CDR3 DNA follows: TGTGCCACCAGTGATCGGACAGCGCCTGGGACAGATACGCAGTATTTT. It codes for CATSDRTAPGTDTQYF.

This rearrangement joins TRBV30 to TRBJ1-1; TRBD1 aligns across 8 bases. The V segment lost 5 bases and the J segment 0 bases; nucleotides outside the gene matches: 2. The length of the CDR3 is 13 residues. Germline assignment: CDR1 GTSNPN and CDR2 SVGIG (reference sequence). This CDR3 reads CAWGTGMNTEAFF. The CDR3 coding sequence is TGTGCCTGGGGGACAGGAATGAACACTGAAGCTTTCTTT.

This chain uses TRBV10-2 with TRBJ2-7, with 7 bases fitting TRBD1. The CDR3 sequence is 13 residues long. Germline CDR1 and CDR2: WSHSY and SAAADI. The V and J ends lost 6 bases and 4 bases, in that order; junction bases with no gene match: 6. The CDR3 reads CASRQGSGYEQYF. The CDR3 region has the DNA TGCGCCAGCAGACAGGGGAGCGGATACGAGCAGTACTTC.

The table lists this clone with a count of one. The V gene is TRBV2, the J gene TRBJ2-1; 9 nucleotides agree with TRBD2. CDR3 length: 12 residues. Germline assignment: CDR1 SNHLY and CDR2 FYNNEI. V was clipped by 2 bases and J by 13 bases; unmatched bases: 3. The chain's CDR3 is CASSESSGRQFF. The CDR3 DNA follows: TGTGCCAGCAGTGAAAGTAGCGGGAGACAGTTCTTC.

As DNA, the CDR3 is TGTGCCAGCAGTTACTCGGACAGCTTAACCTATGGCTACACCTTC. Amino acid sequence: CASSYSDSLTYGYTF. The chain is built from TRBV6-5 and TRBJ1-2, with TRBD1 as a possible D gene (6 bases). V lost 0 bases and J 4 bases, leaving 12 bases between the germline ends. CDR3 length: 15 residues. Germline V gene lookup returns CDR1 MNHEY and CDR2 SVGAGI.

The chain carries TRBV7-6 and TRBJ2-5; TRBD1 is a possible D gene (6 bases). This CDR3 spans 14 amino acids. Looked up from germline, CDR1 is SGHVS and CDR2 is FNYEAQ. Deletions cut 0 bases from V and 3 bases from J, with 8 bases between. The CDR3 nucleotides read TGTGCCAGCAGCTTAGCTGGACAGAAAGAGACCCAGTACTTC. This encodes CASSLAGQKETQYF.

The chain uses TRBV7-2 and TRBJ2-7; D gene uncertain. The CDR3 is 13 residues long. V lost 1 base and J 2 bases, leaving 6 bases between the germline ends. Germline loops: CDR1 SGHTA, CDR2 FQGNSA. CDR3 sequence reads: CASSLVPAYEQYF. The CDR3 coding sequence is TGTGCCAGCAGCTTAGTCCCGGCCTACGAGCAGTACTTC.

The chain links TRBV29-1 to TRBJ2-7; 8 positions agree with TRBD1. Germline V gene sequence: CDR1 SQVTM, CDR2 ANQGSEA. The V and J ends lost 2 bases and 3 bases, in that order; junction bases with no gene match: 9. CDR3 size: 15 residues. The CDR3 region has the DNA TGCAGCGTTGAATTCATGGACAGGGACGTCTACGAGCAGTACTTC. This codes for CSVEFMDRDVYEQYF.

The V gene is TRBV9, the J gene TRBJ2-7; 13 nucleotides agree with TRBD2. The CDR3 covers 15 residues. Germline V lookup: CDR1 SGDLS, CDR2 YYNGEE. V dropped 4 bases and J dropped 6; count of bases not matched to a gene: 7. CDR3 nucleotide sequence: TGTGCCAGCAGCCCTCGGACTAGCGGGGGAAGCGAGCAGTACTTC. As protein: CASSPRTSGGSEQYF.